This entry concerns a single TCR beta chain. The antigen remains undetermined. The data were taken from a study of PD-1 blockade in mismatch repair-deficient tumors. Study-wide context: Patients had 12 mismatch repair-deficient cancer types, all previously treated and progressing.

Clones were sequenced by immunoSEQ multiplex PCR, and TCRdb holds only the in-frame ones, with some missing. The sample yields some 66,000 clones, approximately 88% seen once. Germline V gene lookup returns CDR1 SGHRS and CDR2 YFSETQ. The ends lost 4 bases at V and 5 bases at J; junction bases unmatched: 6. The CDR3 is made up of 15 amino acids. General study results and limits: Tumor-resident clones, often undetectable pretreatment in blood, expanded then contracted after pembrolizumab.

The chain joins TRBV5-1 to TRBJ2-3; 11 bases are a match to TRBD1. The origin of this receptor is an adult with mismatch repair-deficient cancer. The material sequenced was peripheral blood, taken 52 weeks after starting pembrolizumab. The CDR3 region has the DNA TGCGCCAGCAGCCAATGGACAGGGGGCAGAGATACGCAGTATTTT. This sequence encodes CASSQWTGGRDTQYF.